This TCR beta chain came from a study of immune cell composition in non-small cell lung cancer (dated by TCRdb to 2015 to 2018). General notes on the study: Histologic subtype was assigned using H&E plus p63, CK5, Napsin A and TTF-1 immunohistochemistry, mainly lung adenocarcinoma or squamous cell carcinoma. Adaptive Biotechnologies TCR-beta sequencing was carried out on a few dozen paired NSCLC tumour and non-adjacent lung specimens, as well as on 25 to 30 tumour-only specimens. For supplementary cohort #1, made up of more than eight lung adenocarcinoma cases, paired tumour/lung TCR-beta sequencing was done and TIL populations were generated so that tumour reactivity could be assessed. The subtype comparisons left out a few tumour specimens with TCR-beta data because those specimens were rare histological subtypes. Overall results and qualifications from the work: In under twelve adenocarcinoma cases, maximal tumour-associated clone frequency correlated strongly with TIL tumour reactivity, whereas overall clonality did not. No significant correlation was found between tumour TCR-beta clonality and smoking pack-years. Nearly half of NSCLC cases had tumour-associated clones >0.5%, found in 33% of adenocarcinomas compared with around 79% of squamous carcinomas. Only 10 or so cases were included in the reactivity cohort, and sequence sharing between tumour-reactive clones and the dominant in vivo tumour-associated clones was not shown. Top 10 clone scores and productive clonality were significantly higher in lung squamous cell carcinoma than in lung adenocarcinoma tumours.

Concerning this clone: It has no known antigen specificity. The input lacks base qualities; no much larger clone sits a single base away.

A two-step multiplex PCR was used to amplify TCR-beta CDR3 regions from genomic DNA, and Illumina-compatible adaptors were added in the second step. TCR-beta immunosequencing was performed on an Illumina platform as a commercial immunoSEQ service. Per the authors' processing: Repertoires were summarised as Top 10 Clones, the percentage of T-cell templates from the ten most frequent sequences, and productive clonality. Productive clonality ranged from 0 to 1, with 1 indicating a monoclonal population. Using log10 scatter plots, tumour-associated clones were identified as sequences that made up at least 0.1% of tumour T-cell templates yet were absent from the matched non-adjacent lung. Analyses were done in GraphPad Prism7 and R, with Student's t-tests for two-group comparisons, ANOVA for stages, and linear regression for relationships. In TCRdb, the immuneACCESS table is reduced to in-frame sequences with V and J assigned. These tables do not hold every clone; where another copy was compared, an unresolved V gene accounts for under half, and the others remain unexplained. V, J and clone size were drawn from that table, and D and trimming were deduced from the DNA. The sample profile shows some 9,100 clones; 65% to 80% of them were found once. The ten largest clonotypes hold approximately 10% of the sample.

Frozen aliquots of unsorted single-cell suspensions were used for genomic DNA extraction with the QIAamp DNA kit. Tumour samples were surgically resected non-small cell lung cancer tissue. Tissues were received within 2 hours of resection and were immediately processed into single-cell suspensions. Tissue was mechanically dissociated and enzymatically digested with DNase I, collagenase I and hyaluronidase for roughly 30 minutes at 37 °C, then filtered and RBC-lysed. The specimen was lung tumor tissue. This sequence originates from a human donor with non-small cell lung cancer.

The DNA reads TGTGCCAGCAGCTCCCCCAGGGGCAGCCCGAGCTCCTACAATGAGCAGTTCTTC. The translation is CASSSPRGSPSSYNEQFF. Rearrangement joined TRBV9 to TRBJ2-1; TRBD1 is a possible D gene, resting on 6 matching bases. As encoded in the germline V gene, CDR1 is SGDLS while CDR2 is YYNGEE. V gives up 4 bases and J gives up 0 bases, and the segment between their germline ends measures 20 bases. The CDR3 has 18 amino acids, counting the end cysteine and phenylalanine. The only DNA kept is the CDR3, 54 bases in frame from the first base. Extended through the reference TRBV9 and TRBJ2-1 proteins, this CDR3 yields the full variable domain: DSGVTQTPKHLITATGQRVTLRCSPRSGDLSVYWYQQSLDQGLQFLIQYYNGEERAKGNILERFSAQQFPDLHSELNLSSLELGDSALYFCASSSPRGSPSSYNEQFFGPGTRLTVL.